The 18 T cell receptor beta chains below were found in one sample sequenced in a study of T cells in Graves' hyperthyroidism and ophthalmopathy. TCR beta CDR3 sequences were amplified from RNA transcripts. Using the HTBI primer set, a first-round RT-PCR was run on the TCR CDR3. One entry per CDR3 protein, called by TCRdb with MiXCR from the multiplex PCR reads. This repertoire shows about 250,000 distinct CDR3 sequences, 20% to 25% found once; its top ten account for roughly 60%. The sequencing input was blood. The receptor set was obtained from a man aged 25-45 years with Graves' ophthalmopathy.

This clonotype was picked up a small number of times. The chain carries TRBV5-1 and TRBJ1-6, with a possible D match to TRBD1 (5 bases). The CDR3 spans 15 residues. With 0 bases removed from V and 6 bases from J, the gap between germline ends came to 10 bases. Germline assignment: CDR1 SGHRS and CDR2 YFSETQ. Written as DNA, the CDR3 is TGCGCCAGCAGCTTGGTAACAGGCCTTAATTCACCCCTCCACTTT. This encodes CASSLVTGLNSPLHF.

Turning to this clonotype: A much larger clone sits a single nucleotide away, making a read error possible. The J gene is TRBJ2-7, the V gene TRBV5-1; D call uncertain. This CDR3 spans 14 amino acids. Looked up from germline, CDR1 is SGHRS and CDR2 is YFSETQ. The CDR3 DNA reads TGCGCCAGCGGGCCCGGGCTGATCTCCTACGGGCAGTACTTC. Its translation is CASGPGLISYGQYF.

This clonotype was seen ten or more times. The chain employs TRBV28 and TRBJ2-1, with D maybe TRBD2 (6 bases). Germline CDR1 MDHEN, CDR2 SYDVKM. V shed 2 bases and J shed 6 bases, with 20 bases lying between them. The CDR3 runs to 17 residues. CDR3 amino acids: CASSLSRVLARINEQFF. The CDR3 region has the DNA TGTGCCAGCAGTTTAAGCAGGGTGCTAGCGCGGATCAATGAGCAGTTCTTC.

This clonotype has just a few counts. The chain has TRBV3-1 and TRBJ1-4; maybe TRBD1 (5 bases). Germline CDR1 reads LGHDT; CDR2 reads YNNKEL (reference sequence). CDR3 size: 14 residues. Trimming took 1 base from V and 8 from J, leaving 11 bases between them. CDR3 nucleotides: TGTGCCAGCAGCCAAGTGTCAGAGGGGGAAAAACTGTTTTTT. This codes for CASSQVSEGEKLFF.

This clonotype was seen a handful of times. V gene TRBV6-1 combines with J gene TRBJ1-1, with TRBD1 identical over 9 bases. The length of the CDR3 is 18 residues. Unmatched junction bases numbered 13, after V lost 5 bases and J lost 0 bases. The germline gives CDR1 MNHNS, CDR2 SASEGT. The DNA of the CDR3 is TGTGCCAGCAGTCCTCCGGGACAGGGTGGGATCATGAACACTGAAGCTTTCTTT. Encoded protein: CASSPPGQGGIMNTEAFF.

The J gene is TRBJ1-1, the V gene TRBV24-1; 10 bases fit TRBD1. Trimming cost V 11 bases and J 4 bases; bases outside gene matches: 6. CDR3 length: 13 amino acids. The germline V gene encodes CDR1 KGHDR and CDR2 SFDVKD. CDR3 DNA: TGTGCCATCATAGGACAGGGGGGCACTGAAGCTTTCTTT. Its protein product is CAIIGQGGTEAFF.

Details on this clonotype: The junction and the germline gene differ at one end; a read error may be behind it. The V call is TRBV11-1, the J call TRBJ1-6, with TRBD1 identical over 8 bases. This CDR3 has 14 amino acids. CDR1 and CDR2 (germline): SGHAT, FQDESV (reference sequence). This chain's CDR3 is CAGSLEQGESPLHF. The CDR3, as DNA: TGTGCCGGCAGCTTGGAACAGGGGGAATCACCCCTCCACTTT.

The chain carries TRBV11-3 and TRBJ2-7; 8 bases fit TRBD1. CDR1 is SGHNT and CDR2 is YENEEA in the germline V gene. Unmatched junction bases numbered 10, after V lost 4 bases and J lost 2 bases. The CDR3 totals 16 residues. The CDR3 spells CASSYDRGEGTYEQYF. CDR3 DNA sequence: TGTGCCAGCAGCTACGACAGGGGTGAGGGAACCTACGAGCAGTACTTC. Full variable domain (remainder filled in from reference TRBV11-3 and TRBJ2-7): EAGVVQSPRYKIIEKKQPVAFWCNPISGHNTLYWYLQNLGQGPELLIRYENEEAVDDSQLPKDRFSAERLKGVDSTLKIQPAELGDSAVYLCASSYDRGEGTYEQYFGPGTRLTVT.

The chain uses TRBV12-3 or TRBV12-4 and TRBJ1-3, with 9 bases identical to TRBD1. The CDR3 runs to 15 residues. J lost 1 base, V lost 10 bases, and 8 bases had no gene match. The CDR3 is CAIETGGFSGNTIYF. In nucleotides, the CDR3 is TGTGCCATCGAGACAGGGGGATTTTCTGGAAACACCATATATTTT.

This clonotype was seen a single time. V usage is TRBV27 and J usage is TRBJ2-7, with a weak D call TRBD2 (6 bases). Looked up from germline, CDR1 is MNHEY and CDR2 is SMNVEV (reference sequence). The length of the CDR3 is 12 residues. Deletions cut 9 bases from V and 4 bases from J, with 13 bases between. The CDR3 protein is CARTEGTYEQYF. CDR3 DNA sequence: TGTGCCAGAACGGAGGGAACTTACGAGCAGTACTTC.

As concerns this clonotype: A read error may be the cause here, since a much bigger clone is one base away. The V call is TRBV3-1, the J call TRBJ1-1, with D unresolved. CDR1 LGHDT and CDR2 YNNKEL come from the germline V gene (reference sequence). Trimming pared 1 base from V and 6 bases from J, leaving 9 bases between. There are 13 residues in the CDR3. The CDR3 loop reads CASSQGGNAEAFF. The CDR3 coding sequence is TGTGCCAGCAGCCAAGGTGGTAACGCTGAAGCTTTCTTT.

This clonotype was picked up a small number of times. The chain joins TRBV20-1 to TRBJ2-5; D perhaps matches TRBD2 (5 bases). V lost 0 bases, J lost 1 base, and 12 bases lay in between. Germline loops: CDR1 DFQATT, CDR2 SNEGSKA (reference sequence). CDR3 length equals 15 residues. The CDR3 region has the DNA TGCAGTGCTAGAGATTTTTCGAGCGGCCAAGAGACCCAGTACTTC. This sequence encodes CSARDFSSGQETQYF.

The chain uses TRBV28 and TRBJ2-1, with D tentatively TRBD2 (6 bases). Germline CDR1 reads MDHEN; CDR2 reads SYDVKM. The CDR3 extends over 14 amino acids. V lost 6 bases and J lost 0, with 9 bases in between. The CDR3 protein is CASRWGGSYNEQFF. CDR3 nucleotide sequence: TGTGCCAGCAGATGGGGAGGCTCCTACAATGAGCAGTTCTTC. Full variable domain (outside the CDR3, taken from reference TRBV28 and TRBJ2-1): DVKVTQSSRYLVKRTGEKVFLECVQDMDHENMFWYRQDPGLGLRLIYFSYDVKMKEKGDIPEGYSVSREKKERFSLILESASTNQTSMYLCASRWGGSYNEQFFGPGTRLTVL.

The gene calls are TRBV20-1 and TRBJ1-5; D remains unclear. Trimming stripped 5 bases from V and 0 bases from J, with 11 bases between. This CDR3 region has 14 residues. Germline CDR1 is DFQATT and CDR2 is SNEGSKA (reference sequence). CDR3 coding DNA: TGCAGTGCTCTCCCGGATTATAGCAATCAGCCCCAGCATTTT. Its protein is CSALPDYSNQPQHF.

The V and J genes are TRBV7-9 and TRBJ2-7; perhaps TRBD1 as D (5 bases). CDR1 and CDR2 from the germline V gene are SEHNR and FQNEAQ (reference sequence). Trimming removed 6 bases at V and 4 bases at J, with 16 bases between. The length of the CDR3 is 14 residues. The CDR3 protein is CASSYPGLGYEQYF. The CDR3 coding sequence is TGTGCCAGCAGTTATCCAGGGCTGGGGTACGAGCAGTACTTC.

V usage is TRBV29-1 and J usage is TRBJ1-5; D is unclear. There are 12 residues in the CDR3. V dropped 2 bases and J dropped 10 bases, with 12 bases sitting between them. Per germline, CDR1 SQVTM and CDR2 ANQGSEA. CDR3 nucleotides: TGCAGCGTTGAAACCCCACCCGGACCCCAGCATTTT. This translates into CSVETPPGPQHF.

V is TRBV11-2 and J is TRBJ2-6, with 7 bases matching TRBD1. Germline CDR1 is SGHAT and CDR2 is FQNNGV. V was pared by 5 bases and J by 1 base, with 14 bases of the junction left unmatched. The CDR3 totals 19 residues. As DNA, the CDR3 is TGTGCCAGCAGCCCGGCTATAGAGACAGGGTTATCTGGGGCCAACGTCCTGACTTTC. Translation: CASSPAIETGLSGANVLTF.

V gene TRBV14 combines with J gene TRBJ2-7; TRBD2 matches at 10 bases. Germline-derived CDR1 and CDR2 are SGHDN and FVKESK. This CDR3 has 20 amino acids. Losses at the gene ends were 0 bases for V and 7 bases for J; bases not matched to a gene: 21. The CDR3 spells CASSQESGLAGVSPLQEQYF. The DNA of the CDR3 is TGTGCCAGCAGCCAAGAAAGTGGCCTAGCGGGAGTTTCCCCCCTCCAGGAGCAGTACTTC.